The rows below give T cell receptor beta chains drawn from one sample of a study of identical twins. TCRdb re-called the 5' RACE reads through MiXCR, storing one row per CDR3 protein. Among 1.5 million to 2 million distinct CDR3 sequences listed, around 33% were seen once. The specimen sequenced was cord blood. Source of these receptors: a newborn girl in good health. The CDR3 runs from the conserved cysteine through the conserved F or W. D genes are given only for firm matches. Clone size, where shown, is once, few, many, or a class for clones that have expanded.

d_gene	abundance	v_gene	j_gene	CDR3nt	CDR3aa
TRBD1	few	TRBV5-6	TRBJ1-2	TGTGCCAGCAGCCACCTGACAGGGGTCGGCTACACCTTC	CASSHLTGVGYTF
.	few	TRBV29-1	TRBJ2-2	TGCAGCGTTGGGCCTCGGTTGAGTTCGGGGGAGCTGTTTTTT	CSVGPRLSSGELFF
.	many	TRBV6-2/TRBV6-3	TRBJ2-7	TGTGCCAGCAGTTACTCTGCCCACGAGCAGTACTTC	CASSYSAHEQYF
TRBD1	.	TRBV6-6	TRBJ2-1	TGTGCCAGCAGTTACTCCACAGGGGTGATCTACAATGAGCAGTTCTTC	CASSYSTGVIYNEQFF
.	many	TRBV7-2	TRBJ2-7	TGTGCCAGCAGCTTCACCACCTACGAGCAGTACTTC	CASSFTTYEQYF
TRBD1	.	TRBV27	TRBJ1-1	TGTGCCAGCAGTTTTCGGACAGGGACGAACACTGAAGCTTTCTTT	CASSFRTGTNTEAFF
TRBD1	.	TRBV10-3	TRBJ1-6	TGTGCCATCGGCGGGCGGGACAGGGTAAATTCACCCCTCCACTTT	CAIGGRDRVNSPLHF
.	few	TRBV4-2	TRBJ2-3	TGTGCCAGCAGCCGGGGCAGGTCCACAGATACGCAGTATTTT	CASSRGRSTDTQYF
.	.	TRBV6-1	TRBJ1-1	TGTGCCAGCAGTGCCCTTCAGGGGAGCACTGAAGCTTTCTTT	CASSALQGSTEAFF
.	.	TRBV9	TRBJ1-6	TGTGCCAGCTCACGTAGAGGAACAGGAAGCAATTCACCCCTCCACTTT	CASSRRGTGSNSPLHF
TRBD2	.	TRBV19	TRBJ2-7	TGTGCCAGCTGCCCCGGACTAGCGGGTGGGACCAACAATGAGCAGTACTTC	CASCPGLAGGTNNEQYF
TRBD1	.	TRBV3-1	TRBJ1-4	TGTGCCAGCAGCCAGACAGGGGGCGGGAATGAAAAACTGTTTTTT	CASSQTGGGNEKLFF
TRBD2	.	TRBV7-2	TRBJ2-1	TGTGCCAGCAGCTTAGGACTAGATCGCGGGGGTGAGCAGTTCTTC	CASSLGLDRGGEQFF
TRBD2	few	TRBV25-1	TRBJ2-1	TGTGCCAGCAGTGATCTAGCGGGAGCCCATGAGCAGTTCTTC	CASSDLAGAHEQFF
.	.	TRBV7-9	TRBJ2-7	TGTGCCAGCAGCTTAACTTATCGGGGATCCTACGAGCAGTACTTC	CASSLTYRGSYEQYF
.	.	TRBV20-1	TRBJ2-2	TGCAGTGCTAAACGCGGTGGGGCCGGGGAGCTGTTTTTT	CSAKRGGAGELFF
.	.	TRBV30	TRBJ1-5	TGTGCCTGGAGTGTACGGACGAGCAATCAGCCCCAGCATTTT	CAWSVRTSNQPQHF
.	.	TRBV3-1	TRBJ2-1	TGTGCCAGCAGCCAAGAGCGGAAAAGATATGAGCAGTTCTTC	CASSQERKRYEQFF